This T cell receptor beta chain emerged from a study of cytomegalovirus exposure and HLA in healthy donors. Vbeta (60) and Jbeta (13) primers were used in the PCR. Libraries were prepared by immunoSEQ multiplex PCR; TCRdb keeps only in-frame clonotypes and omits some of them. The data show 130,000 to 150,000 clones, with 72% seen just once and 2.1% held by the top ten. V lost 0 bases, J lost 4 bases, and 12 bases lay in between. The CDR3 covers 15 residues. Germline V CDR1 and CDR2: SGDLS, YYNGEE. This clone has more than one count but fewer than ten. The target antigen is unknown. Overall study results and limits: In a later analysis, at a false discovery rate of 0.05, 16,951 TCR beta sequences matched HLA alleles. Most TCR sequences were uncommon, yet certain public TCRs appeared in many donors. It was assumed in the presence/absence analyses that sequencing depth was roughly uniform across donors.

The sample consisted of PBMCs. This rearrangement joins TRBV9 to TRBJ2-3; no clear D gene. This receptor was identified in a man aged 40-55 years in good health and CMV-seronegative. The CDR3 DNA reads TGTGCCAGCAGCGTAGCTACGCAAAGATCAGATACGCAGTATTTT. Its protein is CASSVATQRSDTQYF. Combining the CDR3 with reference TRBV9 and TRBJ2-3 gives the whole variable domain DSGVTQTPKHLITATGQRVTLRCSPRSGDLSVYWYQQSLDQGLQFLIQYYNGEERAKGNILERFSAQQFPDLHSELNLSSLELGDSALYFCASSVATQRSDTQYFGPGTRLTVL.